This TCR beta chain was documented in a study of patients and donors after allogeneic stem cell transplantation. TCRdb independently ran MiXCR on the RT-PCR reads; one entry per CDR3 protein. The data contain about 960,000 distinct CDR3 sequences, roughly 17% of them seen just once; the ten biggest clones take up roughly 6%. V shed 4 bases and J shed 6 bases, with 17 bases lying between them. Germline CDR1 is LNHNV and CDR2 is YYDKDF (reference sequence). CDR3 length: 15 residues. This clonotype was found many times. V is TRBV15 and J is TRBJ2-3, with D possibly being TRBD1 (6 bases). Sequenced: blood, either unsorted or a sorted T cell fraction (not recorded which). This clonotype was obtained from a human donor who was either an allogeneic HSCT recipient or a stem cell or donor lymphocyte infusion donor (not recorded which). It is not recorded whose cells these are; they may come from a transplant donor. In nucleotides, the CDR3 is TGTGCCACCAGCAAAGGTCGAGGACAGCGGGATACGCAGTATTTT. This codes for CATSKGRGQRDTQYF.